This TCR beta chain was sequenced for a study of OX40 agonist ivuxolimab in advanced cancers. Study-level information: Ivuxolimab, an agonistic anti-OX40 (CD134) antibody, was given to patients. Subjects had a mean age of roughly 57 years, with a range of roughly 20 to 80; around 83% were male.

Autoimmune disease history or systemic immunosuppression led to patients being barred. Clones were read by immunoSEQ multiplex PCR, and TCRdb kept only the in-frame ones, dropping some. The sample lists 85,000 to 95,000 clones; roughly 90% were seen once. Germline V CDR1 and CDR2: SGHTA, FQGNSA. The ends were cut back, 1 base at V and 2 bases at J, with 9 bases in the middle. The CDR3 covers 15 residues. This receptor was taken from an adult with an advanced solid tumor such as melanoma, head and neck, liver or kidney cancer. The sample consisted of CD4+ or CD8+ T cells sorted from blood, taken in a trial of the OX40 agonist ivuxolimab. This chain joins TRBV7-2 and TRBJ2-1, with D maybe TRBD2 (6 bases). CDR3: CASSLVAVTYNEQFF. The DNA for the CDR3 is TGTGCCAGCAGCTTAGTAGCGGTGACCTACAATGAGCAGTTCTTC.